This T cell receptor (beta chain) was observed in a study of graft-versus-host responses after intestinal transplantation. Looking at the study overall: The whole recipient group had anti-thymocyte globulin induction followed by tacrolimus and steroids for roughly 3 years.

Study results and limitations: When patients had graft-donor T cell macrochimerism, their allografts held high graft-versus-host to host-versus-graft clonal ratios. Researchers found GvH clones in recipient marrow, and some showed up first in ileum or blood.

The V gene's germline CDR1 is MDHEN and CDR2 SYDVKM. Trimming cost V 6 bases and J 1 base, with 9 bases left between them. The CDR3 loop spans 13 amino acids. Only in-frame clones appear in the TCRdb table, and some are missing; sequencing was by immunoSEQ multiplex PCR. The sample lists almost 20,000 clones; roughly 86% were seen once. Comments on this clone: The antigen is not known.

Sequenced material: PBMCs, taken around 230 days after intestinal transplant. This chain connects TRBV28 to TRBJ1-1; D is ambiguous. This sequence originates from a human patient who received an intestinal transplant, so some T cells may come from the graft donor. CDR3 nucleotides: TGTGCCAGCAGCCGGAACAGGAACACTGAAGCTTTCTTT. Translating gives CASSRNRNTEAFF.